What follows are 18 T cell receptor beta chains derived from one specimen sequenced in a study of blood T cell repertoires in COVID-19. Using immunoSEQ multiplex PCR, the repertoire was profiled, and TCRdb retains in-frame clones only, with some absent. The sample lists 65,000 or so clones; 75% to 85% were seen once. Sequenced input: peripheral blood. These receptor sequences come from a man older than 75 with acute or convalescent COVID-19.

The chain joins TRBV19 to TRBJ2-4, with a possible D match to TRBD2 (6 bases). This CDR3 contains 17 residues. V gave up 3 bases and J gave up 0 bases, with 15 bases separating them. The germline V gene has CDR1 LNHDA and CDR2 SQIVND (reference sequence). The CDR3 is CASSIGRQVLAKNIQYF. In DNA, the CDR3 is TGTGCCAGTAGTATTGGGAGGCAGGTACTAGCCAAAAACATTCAGTACTTC.

This chain joins TRBV2 and TRBJ1-2, with TRBD1 as a possible D gene (6 bases). Germline CDR1 is SNHLY and CDR2 is FYNNEI. V was pared by 10 bases and J by 8 bases, with 23 bases between. The CDR3 is 14 amino acids. In nucleotides, the CDR3 is TGTGCCACCGGAGGTGGGGGCTACAGAGGGGGCTACACCTTC. It translates to CATGGGGYRGGYTF.

This chain uses TRBV6-5 with TRBJ1-4, with TRBD1 as a possible D gene (6 bases). CDR3 length: 15 amino acids. The germline CDR1 and CDR2 sequences are MNHEY and SVGAGI. Deletions cut 5 bases from V and 6 bases from J, with 16 bases between. This CDR3 reads CASSPTGLIHEKLFF. The CDR3 region has the DNA TGTGCCAGCAGTCCTACAGGGTTAATTCATGAAAAACTGTTTTTT.

In this sample, this clone turned up many times. This sequence joins TRBV5-4 and TRBJ1-5, with D hard to call. Germline V gives CDR1 SGHNT, CDR2 YYREEE (reference sequence). CDR3 size: 15 residues. Trimming shortened V by 5 bases and J by 6 bases, and 18 bases separated the two germline ends. The CDR3 DNA is TGTGCCAGCAGTACGGGCCCCCAGAGCGGTCAGCCCCAGCATTTT. It yields the protein CASSTGPQSGQPQHF.

This clone was picked up one time. The J gene is TRBJ1-2, the V gene TRBV5-1; 9 positions agree with TRBD1. The CDR3 spans 20 residues. CDR1 and CDR2 from the germline V gene are SGHRS and YFSETQ. J lost 1 base, V lost 0 bases, and 16 bases had no gene match. This CDR3 reads CASSLDRGRGALMGNYGYTF. The DNA for the CDR3 is TGCGCCAGCAGCTTGGACAGGGGGCGAGGGGCCCTTATGGGTAACTATGGCTACACCTTC.

This clone occurred once. CDR3 coding DNA: TGTGCCTGCGTAGGCCAGGGAAGAGGCGAAAAACTGTTTTTT. It is translated as CACVGQGRGEKLFF. The chain carries TRBV6-5 and TRBJ1-4, with a tentative D call TRBD1 (5 bases). Deletions cut 11 bases from V and 8 bases from J, with 21 bases between. CDR1 is MNHEY and CDR2 is SVGAGI in the germline V gene. The CDR3 length is 14 residues.

The chain joins TRBV6-1 to TRBJ1-1; 8 bases line up with TRBD1. CDR1 and CDR2 (germline): MNHNS, SASEGT. The CDR3 has 17 amino acids. J lost 4 bases, V lost 4 bases, and 14 bases had no gene match. The CDR3 spells CASSATAGGIGSTEAFF. CDR3 DNA: TGTGCCAGCAGTGCCACCGCAGGGGGCATTGGTAGCACTGAAGCTTTCTTT.

The gene calls are TRBV2 and TRBJ1-1, with TRBD1 matching over 10 bases. The CDR3 has 17 amino acids. V lost 4 bases, J lost 0 bases, and 8 bases stayed unmatched. Germline assignment: CDR1 SNHLY and CDR2 FYNNEI. The CDR3 reads CASSAGDRGKVNTEAFF. In DNA, the CDR3 is TGTGCCAGCAGTGCCGGGGACAGGGGAAAGGTGAACACTGAAGCTTTCTTT.

V is TRBV10-1 and J is TRBJ2-1; tentatively, D is TRBD1 (6 bases). The CDR3 sequence is 16 residues long. Germline V CDR1 and CDR2: WNHNN, SYGVQD (reference sequence). V was shortened by 6 bases and J by 7 bases, with 22 bases between the two germline ends. The CDR3 DNA reads TGCGCCAGCAGAGGGGAAGGGGATAGGGGACAAAATGAGCAGTTCTTC. As protein: CASRGEGDRGQNEQFF.

V is TRBV6-5 and J is TRBJ1-1; TRBD1 might be the D (6 bases). The CDR3 spans 15 residues. With 6 bases removed from V and 0 bases from J, the gap between germline ends came to 14 bases. The germline gives CDR1 MNHEY, CDR2 SVGAGI. The CDR3 DNA is TGTGCCAGCAGAAGTCGACAGGCTATGAACACTGAAGCTTTCTTT. Translation: CASRSRQAMNTEAFF.

V gene TRBV27 combines with J gene TRBJ1-6; D uncertain. Germline V gives CDR1 MNHEY, CDR2 SMNVEV (reference sequence). The CDR3 has 14 residues. Trimming stripped 8 bases from V and 6 bases from J, with 14 bases between. The CDR3: CASGSGELNSPLHF. The CDR3 DNA sequence: TGTGCCAGCGGTAGCGGCGAACTTAATTCACCCCTCCACTTT.

The chain has TRBV5-1 and TRBJ2-2, with D possibly matching TRBD1 (8 bases). V lost 6 bases, J lost 7 bases, and 16 bases lay in between. The CDR3 spans 14 residues. Looked up from germline, CDR1 is SGHRS and CDR2 is YFSETQ. The DNA for the CDR3 is TGCGCCAGCAAATCGACAGGGGAGGGCGGGGAGCTGTTTTTT. It translates to CASKSTGEGGELFF.

The V gene is TRBV6-6, the J gene TRBJ1-2, with TRBD1 identical over 12 bases. Germline V lookup: CDR1 MNHNY, CDR2 SVGAGI (reference sequence). V was clipped by 10 bases and J by 4 bases; unmatched bases: 7. CDR3 length equals 14 residues. The CDR3 bases are TGTGCCACCAGGGACAGGGGGCGCGTCTATGGCTACACCTTC. Protein product: CATRDRGRVYGYTF.

The V call is TRBV28, the J call TRBJ1-5; unclear D gene. The length of the CDR3 is 14 residues. Trimming removed 2 bases from V and 6 bases from J, with 11 bases in between. Germline CDR1 reads MDHEN; CDR2 reads SYDVKM. The CDR3 region has the DNA TGTGCCAGCAGTTTAGGCGGCCGGGTTCAGCCCCAGCATTTT. Translation: CASSLGGRVQPQHF.

The chain links TRBV12-3 or TRBV12-4 to TRBJ1-2; no clear D gene. This CDR3 has 13 amino acids. V lost 6 bases to trimming and J lost 2 bases, with 10 bases between them. This CDR3 is CASSLPGNYGYTF. CDR3 DNA sequence: TGTGCCAGCAGCCTCCCGGGGAACTATGGCTACACCTTC.

This clone has just one count. The rearrangement uses TRBV11-3 and TRBJ1-1; 8 bases align to TRBD1. Germline V gives CDR1 SGHNT, CDR2 YENEEA. The CDR3 consists of 14 residues. V shed 1 base, J shed 4 bases, and the junction held 2 bases outside the gene matches. CDR3 DNA sequence: TGTGCCAGCAGCTTAGCCAGGGGGCCCACTGAAGCTTTCTTT. Residues: CASSLARGPTEAFF.

The chain recombines TRBV6-5 with TRBJ2-3; 13 nucleotides agree with TRBD2. The trim removed 6 bases at V and 1 base at J, leaving 1 base unmatched. The CDR3 sequence is 15 residues long. The germline CDR1 and CDR2 sequences are MNHEY and SVGAGI. CDR3 region: CASSGTSGGTDTQYF. DNA for the CDR3: TGTGCCAGCAGCGGGACTAGCGGGGGCACAGATACGCAGTATTTT.

The chain links TRBV18 to TRBJ1-6; D is ambiguous. V lost 0 bases, J lost 7 bases, and 10 bases lay in between. Per germline, CDR1 KGHSH and CDR2 LQKENI. This CDR3 spans 15 amino acids. CDR3 region: CASSPPGDRNSPLHF. For the CDR3, the DNA is TGTGCCAGCTCACCACCCGGAGACCGAAATTCACCCCTCCACTTT. Variable domain in full (rest from reference TRBV18 and TRBJ1-6): NAGVMQNPRHLVRRRGQEARLRCSPMKGHSHVYWYRQLPEEGLKFMVYLQKENIIDESGMPKERFSAEFPKEGPSILRIQQVVRGDSAAYFCASSPPGDRNSPLHFGNGTRLTVT.